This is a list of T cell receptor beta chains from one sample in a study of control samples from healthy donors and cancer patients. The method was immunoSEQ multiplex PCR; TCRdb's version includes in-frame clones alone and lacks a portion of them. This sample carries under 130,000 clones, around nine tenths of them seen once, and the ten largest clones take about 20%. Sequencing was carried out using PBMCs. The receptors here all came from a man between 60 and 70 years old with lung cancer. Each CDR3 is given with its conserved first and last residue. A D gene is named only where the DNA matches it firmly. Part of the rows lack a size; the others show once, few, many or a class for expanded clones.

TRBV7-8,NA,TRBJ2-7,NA,TGTGCCAGCAGCCGCCTCTCCTACTACGAGCAGTACTTC,CASSRLSYYEQYF
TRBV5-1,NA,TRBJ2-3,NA,TGCGCCAGCAGCTCCCAGACAGCCTTCACAGATACGCAGTATTTT,CASSSQTAFTDTQYF
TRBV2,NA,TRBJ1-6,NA,TGTGCCAGTGGGGGGGCCCTCTATAATTCACCCCTCCACTTT,CASGGALYNSPLHF
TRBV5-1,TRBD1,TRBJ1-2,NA,TGCGCCAGCAGCAATATGGCAGGGGGCCATGGCTACACCTTC,CASSNMAGGHGYTF
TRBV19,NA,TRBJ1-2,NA,TGTGCCAGTAGTATAGGACGACAGATGACTGGCTATGGCTACACCTTC,CASSIGRQMTGYGYTF
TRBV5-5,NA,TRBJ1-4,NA,TGTGCCAGCAGCTTGGGAGGGGCGGAGGAAAAACTGTTTTTT,CASSLGGAEEKLFF
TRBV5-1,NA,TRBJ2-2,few,TGCGCCAGCAGCTTGGCAGCCGAAGGCACCGGGGAGCTGTTTTTT,CASSLAAEGTGELFF
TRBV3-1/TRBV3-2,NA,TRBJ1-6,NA,TGTGCCAGCAGCAAAAGCGAGGGGCGCCCAATTTCACCCCTCCACTTT,CASSKSEGRPISPLHF
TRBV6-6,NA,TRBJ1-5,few,TGTGCCACCCGGGGGGGGAGCAATCAGCCCCAGCATTTT,CATRGGSNQPQHF
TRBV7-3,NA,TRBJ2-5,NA,TGTGCCAGCAGCTTAACAGGGGGAAAGGGGGAGACCCAGTACTTC,CASSLTGGKGETQYF
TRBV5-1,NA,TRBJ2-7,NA,TGCGCCAGCAGCTGGGGGCGGGTAGGGGCAAGCTACGAGCAGTACTTC,CASSWGRVGASYEQYF
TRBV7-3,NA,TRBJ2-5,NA,TGTGCCAGCAGCTCGGGCCTTAATGGGGAGACCCAGTACTTC,CASSSGLNGETQYF
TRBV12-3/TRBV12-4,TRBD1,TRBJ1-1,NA,TGTGCCAGCAGTTCGAGACAGGGCACTGAAGCTTTCTTT,CASSSRQGTEAFF
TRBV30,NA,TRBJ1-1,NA,TGTGCCTGGAAAAGGTTTCAAAACACTGAAGCTTTCTTT,CAWKRFQNTEAFF
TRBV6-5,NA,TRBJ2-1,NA,TGTGCCAGCAGTACAGACTCCTACAATGAGCAGTTCTTC,CASSTDSYNEQFF
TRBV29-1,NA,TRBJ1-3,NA,TGCAGCGTTGCCTACGACAGCTCTGGAAACACCATATATTTT,CSVAYDSSGNTIYF
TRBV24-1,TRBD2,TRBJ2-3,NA,TGTGCCATCTCGGGGGGGGGCACAGATACGCAGTATTTT,CAISGGGTDTQYF
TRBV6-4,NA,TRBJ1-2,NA,TGTGCCAGCAGTGCCACGGGGGGCTCAGTTGGCTACACCTTC,CASSATGGSVGYTF
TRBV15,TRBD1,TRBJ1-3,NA,TGTGCCACCAGCCAAGTACAGGGGATCTCTGGAAACACCATATATTTT,CATSQVQGISGNTIYF
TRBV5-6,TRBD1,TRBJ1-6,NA,TGTGCCAGCAGCTCTATGACCCCGGGACAGGGTCTGCTGACCCTCCACTTT,CASSSMTPGQGLLTLHF
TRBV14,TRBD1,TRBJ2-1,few,TGTGCCAGCAGCCGGACGTTAGATACAGGGACAGGGAACAGTGAGCAGTTCTTC,CASSRTLDTGTGNSEQFF
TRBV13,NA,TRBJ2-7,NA,TGTGCCAGCAGCTTAGGGGGGGCTGGCGAGCAGTACTTC,CASSLGGAGEQYF
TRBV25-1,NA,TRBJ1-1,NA,TGTGCCAGCAGTGGGCGTAGCGGCACTGAAGCTTTCTTT,CASSGRSGTEAFF
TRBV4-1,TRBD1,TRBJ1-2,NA,TGCGCCAGCAGCCAAGATAGACAGGGGGGGAACTATGGCTACACCTTC,CASSQDRQGGNYGYTF
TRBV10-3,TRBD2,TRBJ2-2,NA,TGTGCCATCAGTGCGGGACTAGCGTGGACCGGGGAGCTGTTTTTT,CAISAGLAWTGELFF
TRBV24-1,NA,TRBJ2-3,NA,TGTGCCACCAGTGACCCCGGATTCGCAGATACGCAGTATTTT,CATSDPGFADTQYF
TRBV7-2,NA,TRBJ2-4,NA,TGTGCCAGCAGCTTAGTTCCGGTCGGGGAGCTTCAGTACTTC,CASSLVPVGELQYF
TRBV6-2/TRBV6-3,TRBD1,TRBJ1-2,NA,TGTGCCAGCAGTTCCCAGACAGGGGGTGACTATGGCTACACCTTC,CASSSQTGGDYGYTF
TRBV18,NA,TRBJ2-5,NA,TGTGCCAGCTCACCACCAAGGGGCGCAGAGACCCAGTACTTC,CASSPPRGAETQYF
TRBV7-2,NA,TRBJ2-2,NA,TGTGCCAGCAGCCAAAGACAGGTTATGGGCACCGGGGAGCTGTTTTTT,CASSQRQVMGTGELFF
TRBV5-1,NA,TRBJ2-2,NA,TGCGCCAGCAGCACAGGCTCGAACACCGGGGAGCTGTTTTTT,CASSTGSNTGELFF
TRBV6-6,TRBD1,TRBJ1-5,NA,TGTGCCAGCAGTAAGTCAGGGGGAAATCAGCCCCAGCATTTT,CASSKSGGNQPQHF
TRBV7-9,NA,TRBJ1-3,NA,TGTGCCAGCGTGGTTTGGAGTTCTGGAAACACCATATATTTT,CASVVWSSGNTIYF
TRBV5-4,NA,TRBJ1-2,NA,TGTGCCAGCAACTCCTTGGGGGAAGATGGCTACACCTTC,CASNSLGEDGYTF
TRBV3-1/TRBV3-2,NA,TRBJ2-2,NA,TGTGCCAGCAGCTCCACCGGGGAGCTGTTTTTT,CASSSTGELFF
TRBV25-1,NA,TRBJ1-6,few,TGTGCCAGCAGTGCCGACCAGGGGAGGAATTCACCCCTCCACTTT,CASSADQGRNSPLHF
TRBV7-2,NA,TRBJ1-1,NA,TGTGCCAGCAGCCGTACAGGGTCGATGCACACTGAAGCTTTCTTT,CASSRTGSMHTEAFF
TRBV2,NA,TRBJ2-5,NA,TGTGCCAGCAGTGCCTTTCGGGAGACCCAGTACTTC,CASSAFRETQYF
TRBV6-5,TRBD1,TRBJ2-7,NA,TGTGCCAGCAGTTACCTGGGACAGGGAGGACTCGAGCAGTACTTC,CASSYLGQGGLEQYF
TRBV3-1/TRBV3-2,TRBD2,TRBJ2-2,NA,TGTGCCAGCAGTTGGTTAGCGGGTCCCAACACCGGGGAGCTGTTTTTT,CASSWLAGPNTGELFF
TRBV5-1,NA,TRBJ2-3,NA,TGCGCCAGCAGCGACTCGCTGGGCACAGATACGCAGTATTTT,CASSDSLGTDTQYF
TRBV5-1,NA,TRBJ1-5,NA,TGCGCCAGCAGCTTGGTTAGCAATCAGCCCCAGCATTTT,CASSLVSNQPQHF
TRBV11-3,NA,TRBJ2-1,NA,TGTGCCAGCAGCTTACGGGCCCCCGAAGAGGTGGATTTAGAGCAGTTCTTC,CASSLRAPEEVDLEQFF
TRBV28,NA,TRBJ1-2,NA,TGTGCCAGCAATACCGGGACGCCTACTAACTATGGCTACACCTTC,CASNTGTPTNYGYTF
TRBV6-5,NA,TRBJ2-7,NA,TGTGCCAGCAAAGACAGTCAAACCTCCTACGAGCAGTACTTC,CASKDSQTSYEQYF
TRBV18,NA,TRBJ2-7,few,TGTGCCAGCTCACGGGACGCAGCCTACGAGCAGTACTTC,CASSRDAAYEQYF
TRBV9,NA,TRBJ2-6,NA,TGTGCCAGCAGCCAATCGGTGGGAGCTGGGGCCAACGTCCTGACTTTC,CASSQSVGAGANVLTF
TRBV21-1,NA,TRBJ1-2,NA,TGTGCCAGCAGCAAAGGGCGACAGGGCCCTTATTATGGCTACACCTTC,CASSKGRQGPYYGYTF
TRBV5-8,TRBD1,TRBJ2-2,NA,TGTGCCAGCAGCCTCCGGGACAGGGGGCTGTCCGGGGAGCTGTTTTTT,CASSLRDRGLSGELFF
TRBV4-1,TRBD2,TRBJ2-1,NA,TGCGCCAGCAGCCAAGAGGGGGGGGCCTACAATGAGCAGTTCTTC,CASSQEGGAYNEQFF
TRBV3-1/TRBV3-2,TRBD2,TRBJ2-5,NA,TGTGCCAGCAGCCCACATGGGGGGGAAGAGACCCAGTACTTC,CASSPHGGEETQYF